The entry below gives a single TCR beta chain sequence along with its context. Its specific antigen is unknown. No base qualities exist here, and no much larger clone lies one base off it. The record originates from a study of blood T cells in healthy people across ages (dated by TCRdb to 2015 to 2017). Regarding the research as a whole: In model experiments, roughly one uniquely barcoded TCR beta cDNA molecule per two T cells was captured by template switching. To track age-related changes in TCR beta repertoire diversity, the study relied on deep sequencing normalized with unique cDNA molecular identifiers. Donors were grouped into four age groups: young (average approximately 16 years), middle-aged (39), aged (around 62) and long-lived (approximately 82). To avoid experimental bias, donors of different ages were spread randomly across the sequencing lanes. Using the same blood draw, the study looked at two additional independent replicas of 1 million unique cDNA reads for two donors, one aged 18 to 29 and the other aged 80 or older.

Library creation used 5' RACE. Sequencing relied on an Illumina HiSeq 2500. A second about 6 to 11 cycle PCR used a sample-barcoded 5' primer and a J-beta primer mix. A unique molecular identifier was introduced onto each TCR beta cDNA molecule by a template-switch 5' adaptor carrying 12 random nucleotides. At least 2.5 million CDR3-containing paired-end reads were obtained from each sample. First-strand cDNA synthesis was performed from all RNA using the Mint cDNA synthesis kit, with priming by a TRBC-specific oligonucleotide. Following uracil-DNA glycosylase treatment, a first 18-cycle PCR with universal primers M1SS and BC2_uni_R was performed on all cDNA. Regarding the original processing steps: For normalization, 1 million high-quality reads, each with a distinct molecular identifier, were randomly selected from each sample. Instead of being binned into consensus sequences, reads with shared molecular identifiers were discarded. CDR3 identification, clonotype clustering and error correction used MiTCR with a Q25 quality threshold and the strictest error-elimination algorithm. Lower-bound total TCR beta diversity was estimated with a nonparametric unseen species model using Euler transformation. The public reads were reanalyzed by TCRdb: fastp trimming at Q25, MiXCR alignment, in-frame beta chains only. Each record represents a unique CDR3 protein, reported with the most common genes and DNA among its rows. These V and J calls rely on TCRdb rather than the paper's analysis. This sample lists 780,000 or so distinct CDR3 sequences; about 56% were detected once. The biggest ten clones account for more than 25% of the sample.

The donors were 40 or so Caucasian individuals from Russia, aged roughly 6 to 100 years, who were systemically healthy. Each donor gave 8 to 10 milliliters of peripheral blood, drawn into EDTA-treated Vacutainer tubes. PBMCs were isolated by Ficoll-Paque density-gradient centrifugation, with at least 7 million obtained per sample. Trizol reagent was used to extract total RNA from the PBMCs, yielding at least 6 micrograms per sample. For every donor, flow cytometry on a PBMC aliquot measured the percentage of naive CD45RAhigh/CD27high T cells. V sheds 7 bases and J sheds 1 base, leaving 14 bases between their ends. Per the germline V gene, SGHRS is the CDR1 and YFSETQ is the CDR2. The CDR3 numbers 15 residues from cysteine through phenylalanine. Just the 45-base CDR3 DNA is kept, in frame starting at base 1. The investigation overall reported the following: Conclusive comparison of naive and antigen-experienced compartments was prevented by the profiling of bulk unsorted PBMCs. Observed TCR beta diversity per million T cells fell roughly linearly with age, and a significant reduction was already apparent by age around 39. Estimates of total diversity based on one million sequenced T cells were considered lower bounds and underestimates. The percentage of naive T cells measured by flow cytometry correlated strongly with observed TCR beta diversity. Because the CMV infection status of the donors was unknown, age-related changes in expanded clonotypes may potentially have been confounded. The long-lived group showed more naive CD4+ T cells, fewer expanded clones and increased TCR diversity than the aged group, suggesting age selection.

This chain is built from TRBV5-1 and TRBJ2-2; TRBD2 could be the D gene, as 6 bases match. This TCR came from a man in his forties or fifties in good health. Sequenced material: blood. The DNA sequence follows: TGCGCCAGCCGACTCAGCGGGCAGAACACCGGGGAGCTGTTTTTT. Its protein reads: CASRLSGQNTGELFF.